This T cell receptor beta chain was captured by sequencing in a study of blood T cell repertoires in COVID-19. Overall study: The United States, Italy and Spain were the sources of the acute and convalescent COVID-19 samples. The analysed material was cDNA or gDNA that came from T cells, B-cell-depleted T cells, or PBMCs.

This clone has a handful of counts. V was clipped by 4 bases and J by 5 bases, with 12 bases between them. The CDR3 sequence is 13 residues long. The germline V gene has CDR1 SGHNT and CDR2 YYREEE (reference sequence). Clones were sequenced by immunoSEQ multiplex PCR, and TCRdb holds only the in-frame ones, with some missing. In the table there are around 150,000 clones, 80% to 90% of which are singletons. This sequence originates from a man aged 60 to 69 with acute or convalescent COVID-19. Source material: peripheral blood. The J gene is TRBJ2-5, the V gene TRBV5-4, with no clear D. The DNA of the CDR3 is TGTGCCAGCAGCACGATCACTGTGGAGACCCAGTACTTC. Residues: CASSTITVETQYF.